These 4 T cell receptor beta chains came from one sample sequenced in a study of human T cells and chemical hapten exposure. Time point here: patch test 1, 2 weeks after DPC sensitization. Treatment specified: therapeutic diphenylcyclopropenone sensitization with weekly scalp DPC. TCRdb ran MiXCR on the RACE reads and lists one entry per CDR3 protein. This repertoire shows around 300,000 distinct CDR3 sequences, about 7% found once; its top ten account for around 8.4%. Material: whole blood, obtained in connection with sensitization to the hapten diphenylcyclopropenone (DPC). The receptor set was obtained from a woman between 18 and 30 years old with alopecia areata. Some clones in this sample may be carry-over from other donors' samples.

For the CDR3, the DNA is TGTGCCAGCAGCCAAGTTTCGGACAGCCACCTAGGAGGGGAGACCCAGTACTTC. The encoded protein is CASSQVSDSHLGGETQYF. This chain joins TRBV3-1 and TRBJ2-5, with D perhaps TRBD1 or TRBD2 (6 bases each). Germline CDR1 is LGHDT and CDR2 is YNNKEL (reference sequence). V dropped 1 base and J dropped 5 bases, with 23 bases sitting between them. The CDR3 runs to 18 residues.

This clonotype was picked up a small number of times. The CDR3 DNA is TGCAGCGCCAGGAGGGGATCGGGGGCTGAAGCTTTCTTT. Translation gives CSARRGSGAEAFF. This chain connects TRBV29-1 to TRBJ1-1; a possible D gene is TRBD1 (5 bases). Trimming shortened V by 7 bases and J by 6 bases, and 18 bases separated the two germline ends. Per the germline V gene, CDR1 is SQVTM and CDR2 is ANQGSEA. CDR3 length equals 13 residues.

The chain carries TRBV12-5 and TRBJ2-3; TRBD2 is a possible D gene (5 bases). CDR3 length: 13 amino acids. The V end lost 2 bases, the J end lost 10 bases, and 13 bases lay between the germline ends. Germline loops: CDR1 LGHNT, CDR2 FRNRAP. CDR3 region: CASGLPNGVSQYF. The CDR3 region has the DNA TGTGCTAGTGGTTTGCCTAACGGGGTTTCGCAGTATTTT.

This clonotype has a handful of counts. The chain carries TRBV4-1 and TRBJ1-1; TRBD1 matches at 8 bases. The germline V gene has CDR1 MGHRA and CDR2 YSYEKL. The trim removed 1 base at V and 2 bases at J, leaving 6 bases unmatched. The CDR3 sequence is 16 residues long. This CDR3 reads CASSQVLDRVNTEAFF. The CDR3 region has the DNA TGCGCCAGCAGCCAAGTCTTGGACAGGGTCAACACTGAAGCTTTCTTT.